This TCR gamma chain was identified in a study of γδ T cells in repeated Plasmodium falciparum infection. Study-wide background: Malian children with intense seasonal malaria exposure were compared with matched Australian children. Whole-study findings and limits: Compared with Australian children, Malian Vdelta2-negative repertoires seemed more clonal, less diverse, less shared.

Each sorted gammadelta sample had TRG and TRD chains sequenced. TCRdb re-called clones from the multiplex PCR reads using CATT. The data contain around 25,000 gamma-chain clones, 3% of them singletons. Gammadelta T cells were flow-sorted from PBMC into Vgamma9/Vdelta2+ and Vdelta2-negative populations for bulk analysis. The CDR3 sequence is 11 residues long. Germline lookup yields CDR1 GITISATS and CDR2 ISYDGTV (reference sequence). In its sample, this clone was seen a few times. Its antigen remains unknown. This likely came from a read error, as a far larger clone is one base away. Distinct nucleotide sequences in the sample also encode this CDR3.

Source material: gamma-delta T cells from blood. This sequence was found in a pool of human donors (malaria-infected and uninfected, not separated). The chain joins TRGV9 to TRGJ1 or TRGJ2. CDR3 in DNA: TGTGCCCTGTGGGAGTTTTGTAAGAAACTCTTT. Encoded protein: CALWEFCKKLF.